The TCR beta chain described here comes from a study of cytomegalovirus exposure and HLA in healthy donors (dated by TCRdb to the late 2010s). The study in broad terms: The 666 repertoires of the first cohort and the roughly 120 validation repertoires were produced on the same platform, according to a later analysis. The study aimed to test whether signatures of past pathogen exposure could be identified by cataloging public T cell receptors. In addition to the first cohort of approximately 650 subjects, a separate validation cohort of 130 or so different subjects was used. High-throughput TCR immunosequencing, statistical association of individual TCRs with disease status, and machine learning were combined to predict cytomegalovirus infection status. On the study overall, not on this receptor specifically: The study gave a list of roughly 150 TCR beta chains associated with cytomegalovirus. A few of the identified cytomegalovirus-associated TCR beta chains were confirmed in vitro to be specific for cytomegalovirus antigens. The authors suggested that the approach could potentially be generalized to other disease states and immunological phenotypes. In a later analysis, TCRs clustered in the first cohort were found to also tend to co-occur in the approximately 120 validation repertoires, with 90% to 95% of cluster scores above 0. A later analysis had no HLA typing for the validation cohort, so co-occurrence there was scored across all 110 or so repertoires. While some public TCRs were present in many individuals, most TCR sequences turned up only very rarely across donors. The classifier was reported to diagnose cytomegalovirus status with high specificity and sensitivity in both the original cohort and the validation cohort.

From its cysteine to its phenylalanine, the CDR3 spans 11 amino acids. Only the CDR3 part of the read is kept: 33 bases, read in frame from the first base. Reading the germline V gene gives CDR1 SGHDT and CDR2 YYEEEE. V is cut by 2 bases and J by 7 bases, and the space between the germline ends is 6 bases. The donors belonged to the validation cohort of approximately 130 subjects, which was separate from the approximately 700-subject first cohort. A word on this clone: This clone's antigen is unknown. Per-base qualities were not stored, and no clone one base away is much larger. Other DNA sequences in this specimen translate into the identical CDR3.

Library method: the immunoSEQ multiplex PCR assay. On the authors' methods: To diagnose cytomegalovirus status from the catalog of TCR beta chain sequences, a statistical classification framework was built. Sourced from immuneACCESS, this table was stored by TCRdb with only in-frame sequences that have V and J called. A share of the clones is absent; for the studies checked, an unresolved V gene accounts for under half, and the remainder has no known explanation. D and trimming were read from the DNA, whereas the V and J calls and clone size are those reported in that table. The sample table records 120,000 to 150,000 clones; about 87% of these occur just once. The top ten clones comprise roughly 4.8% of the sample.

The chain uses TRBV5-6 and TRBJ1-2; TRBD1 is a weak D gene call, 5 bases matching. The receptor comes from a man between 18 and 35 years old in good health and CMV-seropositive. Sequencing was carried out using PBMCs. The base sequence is TGTGCCAGCAGCTTAAGGGGTGGCTACACCTTC. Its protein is CASSLRGGYTF.